This is a list of T cell receptor beta chains from one sample in a study of a mutant IDH1 vaccine in newly diagnosed glioma. Clones were read by immunoSEQ multiplex PCR, and TCRdb kept only the in-frame ones, dropping some. The data contain about 40,000 clones, about 89% of them singletons. These receptors are not linked to any known antigen. The source was PBMCs, collected from a glioma patient whose treatment included an IDH1 peptide vaccine. These receptors all come from a man between 45 and 60 years old with glioma. CDR3s include the opening cysteine and the closing phenylalanine or tryptophan. The order of the fields is J gene, clone size, V gene, D gene, CDR3 DNA, CDR3 protein. A D gene is named only where the DNA matches it firmly. Not all rows give a size; the values are once, few, many and, for expanded clones, a class.

>TRBJ1-2|once|TRBV6-6|.
TGTGCCAGCATGGGCTCCGGCCTCGGGTATGGCTACACCTTC
CASMGSGLGYGYTF
>TRBJ1-2|once|TRBV5-1|.
TGCGCCAGCAGCTTGGCCGTTGGCAGAGACTATGGCTACACCTTC
CASSLAVGRDYGYTF
>TRBJ2-7|.|TRBV7-8|.
TGTGCCAGCAGCCCCTCGGGTGACTACGAGCAGTACTTC
CASSPSGDYEQYF
>TRBJ1-5|.|TRBV28|TRBD1
TGTGCCAGCAGTTTATACCGACAGGGCACCCAGCCCCAGCATTTT
CASSLYRQGTQPQHF
>TRBJ1-6|.|TRBV28|.
TGTGCCAGCAGTTTTGAGAGCTCCTATAATTCACCCCTCCACTTT
CASSFESSYNSPLHF
>TRBJ1-5|.|TRBV28|.
TGTGCCAGCAGTCGGGGTTCGCTGCTCCAGCATTTT
CASSRGSLLQHF
>TRBJ1-2|.|TRBV27|.
TGTGCCAGCAGTCCCGGACAGCGTGGCGCTGGCTACACCTTC
CASSPGQRGAGYTF
>TRBJ1-5|.|TRBV2|TRBD1
TGTGCCAGCAGTGACGGGAGGACAGGGAATCAGCCCCAGCATTTT
CASSDGRTGNQPQHF
>TRBJ2-5|.|TRBV7-9|.
TGTGCCAGCAGCCCGGAGACCCAGTACTTC
CASSPETQYF
>TRBJ2-7|.|TRBV6-5|.
TGTGCCAGCAGTTACACGACAGAGACCTACGAGCAGTACTTC
CASSYTTETYEQYF
>TRBJ2-1|.|TRBV19|.
TGTGCCAGTAGTATAGGGGGACGAGATGAGCAGTTCTTC
CASSIGGRDEQFF
>TRBJ1-4|.|TRBV6-5|TRBD1
TGTGCCAGCAGCCGAACACAGGGGGCTAGTGAAAAACTGTTTTTT
CASSRTQGASEKLFF
>TRBJ2-6|.|TRBV29-1|TRBD1
TGCAGCGTTGCAGGGGGCGCTTCTGGGGCCAACGTCCTGACTTTC
CSVAGGASGANVLTF
>TRBJ1-5|.|TRBV7-9|.
TGTGCCAGCAGCCAGGGTGGGGTATTCAATCAGCCCCAGCATTTT
CASSQGGVFNQPQHF
>TRBJ2-7|.|TRBV29-1|TRBD2
TGCAGCGTTGCTTCGGCTAGCGGGAGGGTAGAGCAGTACTTC
CSVASASGRVEQYF
>TRBJ1-5|.|TRBV27|.
TGTGCCAGCAGTTTCGTGCCAGGGGGCAATCAGCCCCAGCATTTT
CASSFVPGGNQPQHF
>TRBJ1-1|.|TRBV5-6|.
TGTGCCAGCAGCTTACAGAACACTGAAGCTTTCTTT
CASSLQNTEAFF
>TRBJ2-7|.|TRBV4-1|.
TGCGCCAGCAGCCAGAGGAGGGACAGTCTATACGAGCAGTACTTC
CASSQRRDSLYEQYF
>TRBJ1-2|.|TRBV6-6|.
TGTGCCAGCAGTTACTCAACGGGGGGGATGGCTTACGGCTACACCTTC
CASSYSTGGMAYGYTF
>TRBJ1-1|.|TRBV9|.
TGTGCCAGCAGCGTAGACCCGGACACTGAAGCTTTCTTT
CASSVDPDTEAFF
>TRBJ2-5|.|TRBV5-4|.
TGTGCCAGCAGCTTAGACAGACAAGAGACCCAGTACTTC
CASSLDRQETQYF
>TRBJ2-1|.|TRBV9|TRBD2
TGTGCCAGCAGCGTGCAAACTAGCGCAAATGAGCAGTTCTTC
CASSVQTSANEQFF
>TRBJ2-7|.|TRBV5-6|.
TGTGCCAGCAGGGATGGGGCAGGCTACGAGCAGTACTTC
CASRDGAGYEQYF
>TRBJ1-5|.|TRBV10-3|.
TGTGCCATCAGTGAGGTGGGGAATCGGTCAAATCAGCCCCAGCATTTT
CAISEVGNRSNQPQHF
>TRBJ1-5|.|TRBV28|TRBD1
TGTGCGACTCTAGACAGGGGTTACGGTAGCAATCAGCCCCAGCATTTT
CATLDRGYGSNQPQHF
>TRBJ2-7|.|TRBV9|.
TGTGCCAGCAGCCCCGGGTTCGGCGGATACGAGCAGTACTTC
CASSPGFGGYEQYF
>TRBJ2-1|.|TRBV30|TRBD2
TGTGCCTTAACGGGACTAGCGGGGAGTGAGCAGTTCTTC
CALTGLAGSEQFF
>TRBJ1-1|.|TRBV4-1|.
TGCGCCAGCAGCCAAGTAGATCGAGACAGTGAAGCTTTCTTT
CASSQVDRDSEAFF
>TRBJ2-3|.|TRBV19|.
TGTGCCAGTAGCCCCGCCCCCTATGATACGCAGTATTTT
CASSPAPYDTQYF
>TRBJ2-1|.|TRBV19|TRBD2
TGTGCCAGTACCCCAGGAGCGGGGCCGAATGAGCAGTTCTTC
CASTPGAGPNEQFF
>TRBJ2-4|.|TRBV19|.
TGTGCCAGTAGTACGGGGACGTTAGCCAAAAACATTCAGTACTTC
CASSTGTLAKNIQYF
>TRBJ1-3|.|TRBV28|.
TGTGCCAGCAGTTCGGACAGTCTCTCTGGAAACACCATATATTTT
CASSSDSLSGNTIYF
>TRBJ2-3|.|TRBV5-4|.
TGTGCCAGCAGCTTGGTAGGGGCTGAAGATACGCAGTATTTT
CASSLVGAEDTQYF
>TRBJ2-7|.|TRBV28|TRBD1
TGTGCCAGCGGAAACTTGACAGGGGCCGCCTACGAGCAGTACTTC
CASGNLTGAAYEQYF
>TRBJ1-4|.|TRBV30|.
TGTGCCTGGAGTGTACCCTGGACATCCGAAAAACTGTTTTTT
CAWSVPWTSEKLFF
>TRBJ1-1|.|TRBV15|TRBD1
TGTGCCACCAGCAGGGGACAGGGTCGGACTGAAGCTTTCTTT
CATSRGQGRTEAFF
>TRBJ1-4|.|TRBV30|TRBD1
TGTGCCTTCTCGTTACAGGGGGCGAATGAAAAACTGTTTTTT
CAFSLQGANEKLFF
>TRBJ2-6|.|TRBV6-5|.
TGTGCCAGCAGTTACTCGGACAGCTCTGGGGCCAACGTCCTGACTTTC
CASSYSDSSGANVLTF
>TRBJ2-3|.|TRBV6-5|.
TGTGCCAGCAGCCAAATCTGGGGGTCCCGAGATACGCAGTATTTT
CASSQIWGSRDTQYF
>TRBJ2-7|.|TRBV6-1|.
TGTGCCAGCAGTCGGGACAACTTCTACGAGCAGTACTTC
CASSRDNFYEQYF
>TRBJ2-7|.|TRBV4-1|.
TGCGCCAGCAGCCAGCCTCTGGACACCTCCTACGAGCAGTACTTC
CASSQPLDTSYEQYF
>TRBJ1-4|.|TRBV2|.
TGTGCCAGCAGTGAATTGGATGGTAATGAAAAACTGTTTTTT
CASSELDGNEKLFF
>TRBJ2-7|.|TRBV19|TRBD2
TGTGCCAGTAGCAAGGGACTAGCGGGACCCTACGAGCAGTACTTC
CASSKGLAGPYEQYF
>TRBJ2-5|.|TRBV5-4|TRBD2
TGTGCCAGCAGCCCTGGGGGGGGTCGGGGGATCCAAGAGACCCAGTACTTC
CASSPGGGRGIQETQYF
>TRBJ2-7|.|TRBV6-1|TRBD2
TGTGCCAGCAGTCTTGGGAGGGCCAGCGGGCTCGAGCAGTACTTC
CASSLGRASGLEQYF
>TRBJ2-1|.|TRBV29-1|TRBD2
TGCAGCGCACAAACTAGCGGGATTAGGGGTGAGCAGTTCTTC
CSAQTSGIRGEQFF
>TRBJ1-2|.|TRBV30|TRBD1
TGTGCCTGGAGTACCTGGACAGGGGTTAACTATGGCTACACCTTC
CAWSTWTGVNYGYTF
>TRBJ2-7|.|TRBV23-1|.
TGCGCCAGCCCGGGACCGATCCCCTACGAGCAGTACTTC
CASPGPIPYEQYF